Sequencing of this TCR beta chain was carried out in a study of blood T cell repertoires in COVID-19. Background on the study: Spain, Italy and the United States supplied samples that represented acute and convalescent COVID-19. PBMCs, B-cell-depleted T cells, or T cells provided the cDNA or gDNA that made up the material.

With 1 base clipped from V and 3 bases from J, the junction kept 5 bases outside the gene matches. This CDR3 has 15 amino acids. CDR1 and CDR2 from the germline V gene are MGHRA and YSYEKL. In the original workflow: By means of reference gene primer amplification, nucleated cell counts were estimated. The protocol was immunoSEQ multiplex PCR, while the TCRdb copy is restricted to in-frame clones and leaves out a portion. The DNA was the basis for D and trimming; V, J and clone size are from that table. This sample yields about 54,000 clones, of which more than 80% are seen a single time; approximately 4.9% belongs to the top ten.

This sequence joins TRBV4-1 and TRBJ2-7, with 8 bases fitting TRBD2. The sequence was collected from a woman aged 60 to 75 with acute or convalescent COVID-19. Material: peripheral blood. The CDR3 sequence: CASSQALAENYEQYF. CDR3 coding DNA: TGCGCCAGCAGCCAAGCACTAGCGGAAAACTACGAGCAGTACTTC.